This TCR beta chain was captured by sequencing in a study of cytomegalovirus exposure and HLA in healthy donors. The wider study: Early released data had 80 million or so unique TCRs, all coming from HLA-typed donors. General observations from the study: Trimming of TCR beta V- and J-genes showed a link, identified in a later analysis, to a missense DCLRE1C variant. In all likelihood, a cluster of highly shared sequence variants was a sequencing artifact.

The CDR3 covers 16 residues. The J segment lost 5 bases and the V segment lost 0 bases, leaving 8 bases of the junction unmatched. Germline V lookup: CDR1 MNHNS, CDR2 SASEGT. The count of this clone is one. Its specificity is unknown. The PCR employed 60 Vbeta primers together with 13 Jbeta primers. Clones were read by immunoSEQ multiplex PCR, and TCRdb kept only the in-frame ones, dropping some. The sample lists approximately 120,000 clones; 81% were seen once. The TCR comes from a woman between 25 and 40 years old in good health and CMV-seronegative. The chain joins TRBV6-1 to TRBJ2-5, with 8 bases matching TRBD1. The specimen sequenced was PBMCs. As DNA, the CDR3 is TGTGCCAGCAGTGAAGCGGCAGGGGGCCTTGGTGAGACCCAGTACTTC. This sequence encodes CASSEAAGGLGETQYF.